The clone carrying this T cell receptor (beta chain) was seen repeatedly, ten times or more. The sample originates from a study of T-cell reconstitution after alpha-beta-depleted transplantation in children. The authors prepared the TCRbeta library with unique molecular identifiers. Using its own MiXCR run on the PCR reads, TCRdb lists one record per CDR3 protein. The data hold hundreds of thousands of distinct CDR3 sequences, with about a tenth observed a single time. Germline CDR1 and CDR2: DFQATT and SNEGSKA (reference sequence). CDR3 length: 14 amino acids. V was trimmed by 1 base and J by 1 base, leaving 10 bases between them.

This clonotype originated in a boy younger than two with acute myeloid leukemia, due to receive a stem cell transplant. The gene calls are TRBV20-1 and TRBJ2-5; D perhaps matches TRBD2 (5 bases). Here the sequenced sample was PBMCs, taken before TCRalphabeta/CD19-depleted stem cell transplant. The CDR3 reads CSARALRGQETQYF. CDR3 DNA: TGCAGTGCTAGAGCCCTCCGGGGCCAAGAGACCCAGTACTTC.